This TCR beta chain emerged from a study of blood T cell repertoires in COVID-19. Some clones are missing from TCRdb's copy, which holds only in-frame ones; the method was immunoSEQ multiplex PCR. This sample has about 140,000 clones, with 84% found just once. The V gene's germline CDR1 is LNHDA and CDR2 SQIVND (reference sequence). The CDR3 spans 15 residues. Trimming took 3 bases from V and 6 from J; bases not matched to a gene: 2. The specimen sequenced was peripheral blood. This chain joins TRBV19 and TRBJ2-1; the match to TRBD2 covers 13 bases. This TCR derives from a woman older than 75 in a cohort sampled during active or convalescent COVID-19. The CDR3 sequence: CASSMTSGGFNEQFF. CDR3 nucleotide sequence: TGTGCCAGTAGTATGACTAGCGGGGGGTTCAATGAGCAGTTCTTC.